This TCR beta chain appears in the sequencing data of a study of HIV-infected patients and healthy controls (dated by TCRdb to the mid-2010s). About the study as a whole: CD4 counts rose modestly but significantly in most of the 16 patients after three months of therapy, yet stayed below normal ranges. The CD4:CD8 ratio rose slightly, whereas CD8 counts showed no consistent shift during early therapy. Viral load fell below detection in about 75% of the 16 patients by the second bleed and in all patients following a further year of therapy. Patients lacked overall T-cell lymphocytopenia, and total CDR3 counts per chain did not differ significantly from controls. The question the study tested was whether immune perturbation and reconstitution could be captured by deep TCR repertoire sequencing of small blood samples from HIV patients. Broad study findings and their caveats: HIV-infected repertoires had significantly higher mean Gini indices than controls, possibly reflecting oligoclonality. In the samples, alpha-beta chain pairing was left undetermined. Mean usage differed significantly between HIV-infected patients and controls for eight alpha and eight beta V genes. Size-matched repertoire data did not replicate the apparent post-therapy recovery of the Gini index in HIV-infected patients. Most CMV-associated CDR3s became more frequent during therapy, although their change was not significant, whereas HIV-associated CDR3s showed a significant decrease in frequency. Compared with untreated HIV+ repertoires, healthy control repertoires had roughly threefold more distinct CDR3s and higher Shannon diversity. Processing included only sixteen HIV-infected individuals, and this was regarded by the authors as a major limit on how widely the findings apply. Unequal numbers of distinct sequences between patients and controls complicated comparisons, and size-matching overweighted rare events from HIV-infected data. Donor HLA types were not determined in the study. The therapy captured by the treated samples lasted only three to four months, arguably too short a period to observe immune reconstitution given low adult thymic output. The observed differences in diversity could not be explained by the slight differences in age and sex profiles between the study cohorts. Alpha-chain CDR3s from MAIT cells occurred at high frequency in healthy controls but were severely depleted in HIV+ repertoires. By Jaccard index and by the count of highly shared sequences, healthy controls shared more CDR3s between individuals than HIV+ patients did. The use of whole blood limited sequencing depth and precluded separation of the dynamics of distinct T-cell subpopulations.

Follow-up blood was drawn from HIV-infected patients roughly three months, about 14 weeks, after the initiation of antiretroviral therapy. Since whole blood was used without any cell fractionation, the repertoire reflected all peripheral T cells in unsorted form. For RNA extraction, an approximately 2.5 ml sample of peripheral blood was drawn into Tempus tubes. Patients with febrile or AIDS-related illness, tumors, hepatitis B or C coinfection, immunomodulatory therapy, recent vaccination or treatment interruptions were excluded from enrollment. The TURBO-DNase kit was used to remove leftover genomic DNA, and GLOBINclear was used to deplete globin mRNA. SuperScript III was used to reverse transcribe 500 ng RNA with primers targeting the alpha and beta constant regions. Separate alpha and beta chain libraries were made by chain-specific third strand synthesis with multiplexing indices. To avoid primer bias, the protocol used one single primer pair to amplify every rearrangement within a chain, and the protocol also attached molecular barcodes to each cDNA molecule. Purified cDNA was ligated with T4 RNA Ligase 1 onto a 5' RACE adapter bearing a random hexamer and the SP2 sequencing primer site. The authors primed second strand synthesis from the SP2 site with Phusion polymerase and used slow temperature ramps to favor optimal annealing. Joined together, two random hexamer sequences that had both been added before amplification formed the 12-nucleotide barcode of each molecule. A short first PCR added P5 and P7 adapter elements plus a second index, followed by an approximately 25-cycle amplification PCR with P5s and P7 primers. The libraries went through around 26 PCR cycles in total, were quantified on a Qubit, were sized on a Bioanalyzer, and were diluted to roughly 4.1 nM. The normalized libraries were sequenced on an Illumina MiSeq using 2 x 250 paired-end kits. Reverse transcription reactions were cleaned up on MinElute columns and eluted into roughly 9.8 ul Tris-Cl. The adapter ligations were run for 23 hours at 16 degrees C, and AMPure XP beads at a 1:1 ratio were afterwards used to clean them. In the original analysis: A modified Decombinator processed the demultiplexed FASTQ files and output V, J, insert and barcode information. Sequences that shared a barcode but differed from the dominant sequence were treated as errors and discarded, and barcodes were clustered at Levenshtein distance 3 and counted to estimate the original cDNA molecules. For downstream analyses, the R packages ineq, vegan, igraph and RCytoscape were used, along with IMGT nomenclature and CDR3 definitions. To avoid skew from clonal expansion, each TCR was counted once, and V gene usage was computed over distinct sequences. Similarity networks connected unique CDR3 amino acid sequences within a donor whenever two sequences differed by a single Levenshtein edit. Published HIV-specific CDR3s (roughly 90 alpha, 702 beta) and CMV-specific CDR3s (around 13 alpha, under 300 beta) were assembled and queried against the repertoires. Random subsampling to size-matched repertoires showed patients' decreased diversity was not caused by their lower sequence numbers. TCRdb reprocessed the public reads (quality trimming at Q25 with fastp, clone calling with MiXCR) and kept in-frame beta chains. Rows are unified per CDR3 protein, each entry keeping the most common DNA and genes. The V and J calls, along with clone size, are taken from TCRdb and not from the paper's own processing. The sample data list roughly 20,000 distinct CDR3 sequences, and more than 7.5% of these were observed just once. The ten largest clonotypes hold less than 25% of the sample.

The CDR3, from cysteine to phenylalanine, totals 13 residues. CDR3 DNA only is kept here, 39 bases in frame from base 1. For this chain, trimming is 1 base at the V end and 10 bases at the J end, and the number of junction bases without a gene match is 5. CDR1 and CDR2 are read off the germline V gene as MDHEN and SYDVKM. This clonotype was picked up many times. The clone's antigen remains unknown. No base qualities exist here, and no much larger clone lies one base off it. This receptor chain uses TRBV28 and TRBJ2-5; TRBD1 fits 8 bases in the junction. This sample comprised blood, obtained during antiretroviral therapy. The sequence derives from an adult with HIV infection. In nucleotide form, the sequence is TGTGCCAGCAGTTTATCTGGGACAGGAAACCAGTACTTC. Its protein product is CASSLSGTGNQYF. Full variable domain (CDR3 extended with the reference TRBV28 and TRBJ2-5 proteins): DVKVTQSSRYLVKRTGEKVFLECVQDMDHENMFWYRQDPGLGLRLIYFSYDVKMKEKGDIPEGYSVSREKKERFSLILESASTNQTSMYLCASSLSGTGNQYFGPGTRLLVL.